In its sample, the clone carrying this T cell receptor beta chain was seen once. Data came from immunoSEQ multiplex PCR; TCRdb stores just in-frame clones and leaves some out. The table includes tens of thousands of clones, approximately 94% detected once. The data were taken from a study of T cell changes during pregnancy in multiple sclerosis. V lost 1 base, J lost 4 bases, and 4 bases stayed unmatched. Germline values: CDR1 SGHTA, CDR2 FQGNSA. The CDR3 is made up of 14 amino acids. This sample comprised peripheral blood, obtained before pregnancy. The V gene is TRBV7-2, the J gene TRBJ2-7; 7 bases are shared with TRBD2. The source of this sequence is a female donor with multiple sclerosis, enrolled in a pregnancy study. The CDR3 sequence is CASSLGLGGYEQYF. The DNA of the CDR3 is TGTGCCAGCAGCTTAGGACTGGGGGGGTACGAGCAGTACTTC.